This passage covers 13 T cell receptor beta chains from one sample sequenced in a study of human T cells and chemical hapten exposure. TCRdb recomputed calls from the 5' RACE reads with MiXCR, one row per CDR3 protein. Of 110,000 to 150,000 distinct CDR3 sequences in the sample, approximately 4% are singletons; the top ten hold 1.2% to 1.5%. Extraction of total RNA was performed on unfractionated whole blood. The receptors shown here come from a female donor in good health.

There are many counts of this clonotype. The chain uses TRBV3-1 and TRBJ1-2; TRBD1 matches at 7 bases. V lost 1 base and J lost 4; bases outside the gene matches: 6. Germline V CDR1 and CDR2: LGHDT, YNNKEL (reference sequence). This CDR3 is built from 15 residues. DNA for the CDR3: TGTGCCAGCAGCCAAGTGGCCCGGGACAGCTATGGCTACACCTTC. It encodes CASSQVARDSYGYTF.

This clonotype has a count of ten or more. This rearrangement joins TRBV21-1 to TRBJ1-1; the DNA was not used to check the table's D call, TRBD1. TRBV21-1 constitutes a pseudogene. The CDR3 loop spans 15 amino acids. CDR3 nucleotide sequence: TGTGCCAGCACCCGAGAGGGGGACCTGAACACTGAAGCTTTCTTT. This translates into CASTREGDLNTEAFF.

This clonotype was counted between two and nine times. V gene TRBV21-1 combines with J gene TRBJ2-7; the DNA was not used to check the table's D call, TRBD2. TRBV21-1 is a documented pseudogene. CDR3 length equals 12 residues. CDR3 in DNA: TGTGCCAGCAGCCACGGACTAGTGGGGCAGTACTTC. It codes for CASSHGLVGQYF.

This clonotype was counted ten times or more. The chain recombines TRBV5-1 with TRBJ1-4, with D possibly being TRBD1 (6 bases). The CDR3 totals 14 residues. CDR1 and CDR2 from the germline V gene are SGHRS and YFSETQ. V lost 3 bases and J 5 bases, leaving 11 bases between the germline ends. CDR3 bases: TGCGCCAGCAGCTCGTCCGGACAGAATGAAAAACTGTTTTTT. It yields the protein CASSSSGQNEKLFF.

This chain joins TRBV4-3 and TRBJ2-7; tentative D call: TRBD2 (6 bases). Trimming stripped 4 bases from V and 7 bases from J, with 17 bases between. This CDR3 has 14 amino acids. Germline assignment: CDR1 LGHNA and CDR2 YSLEER. CDR3 residues: CASSPGTCVGEQYF. The CDR3 DNA reads TGCGCCAGCAGCCCGGGGACTTGTGTAGGTGAGCAGTACTTC.

This clonotype has a count of ten or more. This chain joins TRBV11-1 and TRBJ2-7; the match to TRBD2 covers 8 bases. Germline lookup yields CDR1 SGHAT and CDR2 FQDESV (reference sequence). Trimming cost V 5 bases and J 0 bases; bases outside gene matches: 6. This CDR3 has 15 residues. CDR3 residues: CASSVTGTSSYEQYF. CDR3 sequence (DNA): TGTGCCAGCAGCGTCACCGGGACTAGCTCCTACGAGCAGTACTTC.

This clonotype was detected ten times or more. The J gene is TRBJ2-4, the V gene TRBV7-9, with a possible D match to TRBD2 (6 bases). The germline gives CDR1 SEHNR, CDR2 FQNEAQ (reference sequence). The CDR3 has 15 amino acids. V lost 0 bases and J lost 7, with 13 bases in between. The CDR3: CASSLARGSGNIQYF. CDR3 nucleotide sequence: TGTGCCAGCAGCTTAGCACGGGGCAGCGGGAACATTCAGTACTTC.

The chain links TRBV5-8 to TRBJ1-5; 12 positions agree with TRBD1. Germline CDR1 reads SGHTS; CDR2 reads YDEGEE. The CDR3 is made up of 16 amino acids. V lost 5 bases and J lost 7; bases outside the gene matches: 10. This chain's CDR3 is CASREAGQGALQPQHF. CDR3 nucleotides: TGTGCCAGCAGGGAAGCGGGACAGGGGGCTCTCCAGCCCCAGCATTTT.

This clonotype was counted ten times or more. The rearrangement joins TRBV7-2 to TRBJ1-2; D may be TRBD1 (6 bases). The CDR3 is made up of 13 amino acids. Germline lookup yields CDR1 SGHTA and CDR2 FQGNSA. The V end was cut by 3 bases, the J end by 8 bases, with 13 bases between. CDR3 residues: CASSFDRSSGYTF. The CDR3 nucleotides read TGTGCCAGCAGCTTTGACAGGTCCAGCGGCTACACCTTC.

This clonotype was detected many times. The chain employs TRBV7-6 and TRBJ2-3; D is perhaps TRBD2 (6 bases). This CDR3 has 17 amino acids. V was cut by 2 bases and J by 0 bases, with 15 bases left in between. Germline V gene data show CDR1 as SGHVS and CDR2 as FNYEAQ. CDR3 DNA sequence: TGTGCCAGCAGCTTATCCGCGGGACGATACAGCACAGATACGCAGTATTTT. Residues: CASSLSAGRYSTDTQYF. Based on the CDR3 plus reference TRBV7-6 and TRBJ2-3, the full variable domain is GAGVSQSPRYKVTKRGQDVALRCDPISGHVSLYWYRQALGQGPEFLTYFNYEAQQDKSGLPNDRFSAERPEGSISTLTIQRTEQRDSAMYRCASSLSAGRYSTDTQYFGPGTRLTVL.

At least ten counts were recorded for this clonotype. The chain links TRBV6-2 or TRBV6-3 to TRBJ2-7, with D perhaps matching TRBD1 (5 bases). The CDR3 covers 13 residues. Germline loops: CDR1 MNHEY, CDR2 SVGEGT. V lost 6 bases, J lost 6 bases, and 15 bases lay in between. The CDR3 here is CASSVRVSREQYF. CDR3 in DNA: TGTGCCAGCAGCGTCAGGGTATCCCGCGAGCAGTACTTC.

About this clonotype itself: A much larger clonotype is one base distant, so this may be a read error. CDR3 nucleotides: TGTGCCAGCAGCCTTGGATTGATAAAAGAGACCCAGTACTTC. Translating it yields CASSLGLIKETQYF. The rearrangement joins TRBV7-2 to TRBJ2-5; D is ambiguous. Germline V gene lookup returns CDR1 SGHTA and CDR2 FQGNSA. V lost 5 bases to trimming and J lost 3 bases, with 13 bases between them. This CDR3 is 14 amino acids long.

V is TRBV29-1 and J is TRBJ2-5; D perhaps matches TRBD1 (6 bases). The CDR3 has 12 residues. Between the trimmed V and J ends, which lost 1 base and 4 bases, there was a span of 7 bases. Germline assignment: CDR1 SQVTM and CDR2 ANQGSEA. Here the CDR3 reads CSVEARGETQYF. The DNA for the CDR3 is TGCAGCGTTGAAGCCAGGGGAGAGACCCAGTACTTC.